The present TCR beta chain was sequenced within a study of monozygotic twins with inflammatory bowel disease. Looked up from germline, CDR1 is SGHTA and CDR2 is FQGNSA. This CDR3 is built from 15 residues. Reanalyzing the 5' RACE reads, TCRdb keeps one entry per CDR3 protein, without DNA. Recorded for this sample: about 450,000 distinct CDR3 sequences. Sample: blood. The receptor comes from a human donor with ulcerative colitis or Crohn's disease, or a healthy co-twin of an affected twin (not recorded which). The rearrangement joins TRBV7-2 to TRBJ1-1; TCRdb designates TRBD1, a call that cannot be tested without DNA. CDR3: CASSLSGGLNSEAFF.